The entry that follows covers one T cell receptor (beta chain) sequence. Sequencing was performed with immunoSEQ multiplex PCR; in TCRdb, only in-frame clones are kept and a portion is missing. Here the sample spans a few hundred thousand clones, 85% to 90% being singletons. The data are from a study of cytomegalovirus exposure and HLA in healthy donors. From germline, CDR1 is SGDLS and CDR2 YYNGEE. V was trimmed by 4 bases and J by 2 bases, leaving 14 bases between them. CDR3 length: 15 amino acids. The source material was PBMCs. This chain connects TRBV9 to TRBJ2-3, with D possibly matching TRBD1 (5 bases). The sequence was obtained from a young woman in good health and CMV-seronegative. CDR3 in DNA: TGTGCCAGCAGCTCCTGGGAAGGGGTCACAGATACGCAGTATTTT. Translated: CASSSWEGVTDTQYF. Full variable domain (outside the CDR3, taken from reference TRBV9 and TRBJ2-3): DSGVTQTPKHLITATGQRVTLRCSPRSGDLSVYWYQQSLDQGLQFLIQYYNGEERAKGNILERFSAQQFPDLHSELNLSSLELGDSALYFCASSSWEGVTDTQYFGPGTRLTVL.